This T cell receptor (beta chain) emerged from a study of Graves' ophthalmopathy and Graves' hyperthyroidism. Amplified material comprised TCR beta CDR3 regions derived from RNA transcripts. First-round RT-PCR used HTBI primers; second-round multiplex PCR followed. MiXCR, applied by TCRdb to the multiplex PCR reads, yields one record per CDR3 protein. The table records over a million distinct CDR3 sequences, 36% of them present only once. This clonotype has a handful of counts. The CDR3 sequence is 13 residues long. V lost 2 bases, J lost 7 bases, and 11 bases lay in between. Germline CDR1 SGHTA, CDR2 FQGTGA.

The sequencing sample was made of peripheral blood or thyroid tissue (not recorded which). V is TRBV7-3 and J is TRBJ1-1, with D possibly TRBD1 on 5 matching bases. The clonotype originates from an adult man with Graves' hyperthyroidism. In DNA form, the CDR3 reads TGTGCCAGCAGCTTAGGGACTCAAGATGAAGCTTTCTTT. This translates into CASSLGTQDEAFF.